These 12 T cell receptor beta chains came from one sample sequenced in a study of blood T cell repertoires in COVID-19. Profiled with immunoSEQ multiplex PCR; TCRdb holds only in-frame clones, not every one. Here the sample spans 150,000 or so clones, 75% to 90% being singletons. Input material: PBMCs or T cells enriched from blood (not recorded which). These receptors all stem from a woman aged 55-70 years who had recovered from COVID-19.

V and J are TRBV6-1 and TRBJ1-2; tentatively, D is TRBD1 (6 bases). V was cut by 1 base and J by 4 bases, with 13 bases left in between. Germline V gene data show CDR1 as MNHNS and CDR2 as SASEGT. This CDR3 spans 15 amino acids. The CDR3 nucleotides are TGTGCCAGCAGTGAAGGGGCAGGGGAGACCTATGGCTACACCTTC. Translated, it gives CASSEGAGETYGYTF.

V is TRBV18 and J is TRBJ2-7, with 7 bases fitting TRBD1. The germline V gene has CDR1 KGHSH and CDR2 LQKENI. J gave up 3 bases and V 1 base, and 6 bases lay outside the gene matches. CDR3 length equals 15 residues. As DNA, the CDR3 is TGTGCCAGCTCACCACAATCGGCAGGGGGCTACGAGCAGTACTTC. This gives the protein CASSPQSAGGYEQYF.

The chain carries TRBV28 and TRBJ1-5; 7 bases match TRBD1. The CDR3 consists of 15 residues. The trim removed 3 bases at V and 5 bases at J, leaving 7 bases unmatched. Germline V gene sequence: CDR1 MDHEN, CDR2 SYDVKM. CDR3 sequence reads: CASSFSTGFHQPQHF. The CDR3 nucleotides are TGTGCCAGCAGTTTCTCGACAGGGTTTCATCAGCCCCAGCATTTT. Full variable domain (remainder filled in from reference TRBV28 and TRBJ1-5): DVKVTQSSRYLVKRTGEKVFLECVQDMDHENMFWYRQDPGLGLRLIYFSYDVKMKEKGDIPEGYSVSREKKERFSLILESASTNQTSMYLCASSFSTGFHQPQHFGDGTRLSIL.

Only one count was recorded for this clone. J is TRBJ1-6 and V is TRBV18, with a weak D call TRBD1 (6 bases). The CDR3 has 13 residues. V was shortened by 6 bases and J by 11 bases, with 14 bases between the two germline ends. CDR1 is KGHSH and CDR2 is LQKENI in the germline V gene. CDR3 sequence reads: CASSPRGAAPLHF. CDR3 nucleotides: TGTGCCAGCTCCCCCAGGGGTGCGGCACCCCTCCACTTT.

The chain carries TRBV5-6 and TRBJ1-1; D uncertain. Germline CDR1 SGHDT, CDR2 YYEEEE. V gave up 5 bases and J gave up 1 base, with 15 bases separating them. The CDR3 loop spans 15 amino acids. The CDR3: CASSRRARGNTEAFF. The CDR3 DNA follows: TGTGCCAGCAGTCGGAGGGCGCGGGGGAACACTGAAGCTTTCTTT.

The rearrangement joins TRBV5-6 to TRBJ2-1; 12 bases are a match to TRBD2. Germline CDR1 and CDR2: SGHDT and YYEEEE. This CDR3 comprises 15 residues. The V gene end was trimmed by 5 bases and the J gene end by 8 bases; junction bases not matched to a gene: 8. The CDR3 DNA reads TGTGCCAGCAGTGCTCTAGCGGGAGGGCCTCATGAGCAGTTCTTC. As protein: CASSALAGGPHEQFF.

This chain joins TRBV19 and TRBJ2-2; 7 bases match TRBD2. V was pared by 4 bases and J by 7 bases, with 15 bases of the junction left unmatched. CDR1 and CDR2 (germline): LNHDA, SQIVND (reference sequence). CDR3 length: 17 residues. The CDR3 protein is CASSKSPGGSIGGELFF. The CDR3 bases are TGTGCCAGTAGTAAATCGCCAGGCGGGAGTATTGGCGGGGAGCTGTTTTTT.

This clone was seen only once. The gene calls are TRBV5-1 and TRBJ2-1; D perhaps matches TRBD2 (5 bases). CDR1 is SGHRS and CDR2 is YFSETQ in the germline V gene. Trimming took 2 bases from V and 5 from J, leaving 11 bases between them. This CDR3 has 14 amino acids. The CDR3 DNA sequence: TGCGCCAGCAGCTTACCGGGATCCAACAATGAGCAGTTCTTC. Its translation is CASSLPGSNNEQFF.

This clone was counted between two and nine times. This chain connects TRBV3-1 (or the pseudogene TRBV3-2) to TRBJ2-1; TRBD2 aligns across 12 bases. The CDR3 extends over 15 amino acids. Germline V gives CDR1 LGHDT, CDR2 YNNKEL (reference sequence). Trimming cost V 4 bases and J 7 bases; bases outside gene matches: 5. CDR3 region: CASSLLAGGSNEQFF. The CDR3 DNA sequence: TGTGCCAGCAGCCTACTAGCGGGAGGATCAAATGAGCAGTTCTTC.

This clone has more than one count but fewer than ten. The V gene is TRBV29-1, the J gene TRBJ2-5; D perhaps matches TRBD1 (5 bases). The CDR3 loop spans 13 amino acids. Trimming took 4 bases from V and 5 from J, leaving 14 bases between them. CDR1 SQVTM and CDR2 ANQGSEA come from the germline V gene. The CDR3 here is CSVVRGIGETQYF. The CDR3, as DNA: TGCAGCGTTGTAAGGGGAATAGGGGAGACCCAGTACTTC.

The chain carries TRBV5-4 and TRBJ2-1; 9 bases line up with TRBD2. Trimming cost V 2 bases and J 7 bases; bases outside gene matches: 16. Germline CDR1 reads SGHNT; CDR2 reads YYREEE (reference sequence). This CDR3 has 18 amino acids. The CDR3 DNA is TGTGCCAGCAGCTTTTCCCTCTCCGAGCGGGGGGTGGTTAATGAGCAGTTCTTC. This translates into CASSFSLSERGVVNEQFF.

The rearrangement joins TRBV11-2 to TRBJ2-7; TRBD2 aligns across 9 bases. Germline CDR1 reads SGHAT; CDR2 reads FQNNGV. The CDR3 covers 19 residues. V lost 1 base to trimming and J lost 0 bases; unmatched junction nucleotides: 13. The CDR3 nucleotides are TGTGCCAGCAGCTTAGCGCGCAGGCTACTAGCGGGCTACTCCTACGAGCAGTACTTC. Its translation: CASSLARRLLAGYSYEQYF.